Below, one T cell receptor beta chain is given with its context. There is no known antigen for this receptor. Per-nucleotide qualities are absent, and no much larger clonotype sits a single base away. Ends trimmed: V by 4 bases, J by 1 base; bases unmatched to a gene: 5. CDR1 and CDR2, looked up from the germline V gene (reference sequence), are LNHDA and SQIVND. The CDR3, from cysteine to phenylalanine, totals 15 residues. Kept here is only the CDR3 DNA, which spans 45 bases and is read in frame from base 1. The data were obtained in a study of OX40 agonist ivuxolimab in advanced cancers. Regarding the complete study: Ivuxolimab was a fully human IgG2 agonistic monoclonal antibody targeting the costimulatory receptor OX40 (CD134). Prior anti-PD-1, anti-PD-L1 or anti-CTLA-4 therapy was permitted, and approximately 40% of dose-escalation patients had received checkpoint inhibitors. Partial responses occurred in three dose-escalation patients: two with cutaneous melanoma and one with hepatocellular carcinoma. Intravenous ivuxolimab was administered to patients every 2 weeks at six dose levels: 0.01, 0.1, 0.3, 1.5, 3 and 10 mg/kg. The paper describes the monotherapy dose-escalation part (N ≈ 51 patients) of the phase I trial of ivuxolimab. Peripheral TCRbeta sequencing aimed to test whether ivuxolimab altered TCR sequence diversity and caused clonal T-cell expansion. In the dose-escalation cohort, 70% to 85% of patients were male, and the mean age was roughly 60 years, with a range of 23 to 79. Of the approximately 54 dose-escalation patients, hepatocellular carcinoma was present in approximately 20, melanoma in approximately 15, renal cell carcinoma in 9 and head and neck cancer in 9.

Patients with autoimmune disease history or receiving systemic immunosuppression were excluded from the trial. Peripheral blood for TCR sequencing was collected from all dose cohorts at baseline, on cycle 4 day 1, and on cycle 7 day 1. The samples were taken from a phase I, first-in-human, multicenter, open-label dose-escalation trial of ivuxolimab. Adults with locally advanced or metastatic head and neck squamous cell, hepatocellular, melanoma or renal cell carcinoma were enrolled in the trial. Before TCR sequencing, CD4+ and CD8+ T cells were separately sorted from peripheral blood. Genomic DNA was extracted from sorted cells for sequencing of the TCRbeta CDR3 region. TCRbeta CDR3 regions were sequenced using the immunoSEQ Assay. TCRdb provides this immuneACCESS table in a form limited to in-frame rearrangements. Some clones are lacking; in checked studies, under half of them reflect an unresolved V gene, and why the rest are absent is not known. The sample profile shows tens of thousands of clones; about 88% of them were found once. Of the sample, under 8% falls within the top ten clones.

Here is what the overall study found, with its caveats: At doses of 0.1 to 3.0 mg/kg, clonal expansion of both CD4+ and CD8+ T cells in blood was seen between baseline and week 6. After ivuxolimab, expanded clones were on average more numerous among CD8+ T cells than among CD4+ T cells. In the 0.1-3.0 mg/kg groups, partial responders had among the lowest normalized peripheral clonal expansion, particularly in CD8+ T cells. Antigen specificity was not determined for the clonally expanded peripheral T cells. Low levels of normalized T-cell clonal expansion were also seen in some patients who did not respond.

This sequence uses TRBV19 and TRBJ1-2; 8 bases in the middle match TRBD1. The clonotype was recovered from an adult with an advanced solid tumor such as melanoma, head and neck, liver or kidney cancer. This material consisted of CD4+ or CD8+ T cells sorted from blood, taken in a trial of the OX40 agonist ivuxolimab. The sequenced DNA is TGTGCCAGTAGTACCAGAACAGGGGGTAACTATGGCTACACCTTC. It specifies CASSTRTGGNYGYTF.